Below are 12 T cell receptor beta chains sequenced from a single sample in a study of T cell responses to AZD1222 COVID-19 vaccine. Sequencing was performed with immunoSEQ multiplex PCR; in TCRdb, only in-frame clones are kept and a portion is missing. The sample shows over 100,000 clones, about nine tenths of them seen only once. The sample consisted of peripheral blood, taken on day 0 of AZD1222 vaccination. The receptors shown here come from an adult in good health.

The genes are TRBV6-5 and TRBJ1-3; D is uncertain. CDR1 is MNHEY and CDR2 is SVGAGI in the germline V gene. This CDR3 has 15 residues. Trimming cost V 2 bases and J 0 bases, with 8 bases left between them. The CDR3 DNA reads TGTGCCAGCAGTTACGGACGTAACTCTGGAAACACCATATATTTT. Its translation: CASSYGRNSGNTIYF.

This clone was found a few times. CDR3 loop: CASSEYGGSEQFF. DNA for the CDR3: TGTGCCAGCAGTGAATATGGGGGGAGTGAGCAGTTCTTC. The chain is built from TRBV25-1 and TRBJ2-1, with D tentatively TRBD2 (6 bases). The CDR3 covers 13 residues. The V end was cut by 0 bases, the J end by 9 bases, with 9 bases between. The V gene's germline CDR1 is MGHDK and CDR2 SYGVNS.

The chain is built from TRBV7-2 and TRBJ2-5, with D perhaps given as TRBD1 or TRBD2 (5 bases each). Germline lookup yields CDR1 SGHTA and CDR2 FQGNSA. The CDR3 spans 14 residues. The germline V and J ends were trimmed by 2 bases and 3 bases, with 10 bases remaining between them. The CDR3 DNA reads TGTGCCAGCAGCTTACGGGGCGGAGAAGAGACCCAGTACTTC. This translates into CASSLRGGEETQYF.

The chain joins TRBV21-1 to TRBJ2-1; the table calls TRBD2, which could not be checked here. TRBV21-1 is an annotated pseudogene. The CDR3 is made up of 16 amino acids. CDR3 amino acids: CASSKGCKRGANEQFF. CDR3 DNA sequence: TGTGCCAGCAGCAAGGGTTGCAAGCGGGGTGCCAATGAGCAGTTCTTC.

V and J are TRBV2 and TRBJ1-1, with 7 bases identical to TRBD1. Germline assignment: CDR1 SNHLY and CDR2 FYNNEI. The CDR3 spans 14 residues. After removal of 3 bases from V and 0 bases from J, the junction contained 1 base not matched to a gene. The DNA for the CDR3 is TGTGCCAGCAGTGAGACAGGGCTGAACACTGAAGCTTTCTTT. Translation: CASSETGLNTEAFF.

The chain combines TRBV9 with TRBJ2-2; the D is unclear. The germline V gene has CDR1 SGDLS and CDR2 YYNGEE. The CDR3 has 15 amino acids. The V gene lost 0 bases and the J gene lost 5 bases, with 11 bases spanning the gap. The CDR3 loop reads CASSVGYSGTGELFF. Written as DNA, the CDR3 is TGTGCCAGCAGCGTAGGTTACTCTGGGACCGGGGAGCTGTTTTTT.

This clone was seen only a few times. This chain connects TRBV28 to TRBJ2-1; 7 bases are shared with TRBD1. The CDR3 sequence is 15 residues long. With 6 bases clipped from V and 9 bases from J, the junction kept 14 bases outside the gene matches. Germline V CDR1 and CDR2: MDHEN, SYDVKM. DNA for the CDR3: TGTGCCAGCAGCACGGGACAGCCCGGAACTAGTGAGCAGTTCTTC. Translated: CASSTGQPGTSEQFF.

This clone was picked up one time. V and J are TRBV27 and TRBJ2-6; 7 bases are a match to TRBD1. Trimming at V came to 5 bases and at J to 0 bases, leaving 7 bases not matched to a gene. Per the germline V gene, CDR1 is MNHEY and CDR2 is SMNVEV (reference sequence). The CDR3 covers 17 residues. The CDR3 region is CASSRTGAGSGANVLTF. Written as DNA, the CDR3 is TGTGCCAGCAGTCGGACAGGAGCCGGCTCTGGGGCCAACGTCCTGACTTTC.

This chain's CDR3 is CASSLQGNQPQHF. The CDR3 DNA is TGTGCCAGCAGCTTGCAGGGCAATCAGCCCCAGCATTTT. The chain combines TRBV5-6 with TRBJ1-5; the D is unclear. The V gene's germline CDR1 is SGHDT and CDR2 YYEEEE. This CDR3 has 13 amino acids. V lost 1 base, J lost 2 bases, and 4 bases lay in between.

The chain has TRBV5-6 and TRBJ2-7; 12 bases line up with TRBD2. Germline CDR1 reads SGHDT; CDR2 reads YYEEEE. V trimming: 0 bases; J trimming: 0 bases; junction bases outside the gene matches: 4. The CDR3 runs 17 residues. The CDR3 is CASSLALAGGPSYEQYF. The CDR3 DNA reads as TGTGCCAGCAGCTTGGCACTAGCGGGGGGCCCCTCCTACGAGCAGTACTTC. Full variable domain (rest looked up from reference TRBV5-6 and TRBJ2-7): DAGVTQSPTHLIKTRGQQVTLRCSPKSGHDTVSWYQQALGQGPQFIFQYYEEEERQRGNFPDRFSGHQFPNYSSELNVNALLLGDSALYLCASSLALAGGPSYEQYFGPGTRLTVT.

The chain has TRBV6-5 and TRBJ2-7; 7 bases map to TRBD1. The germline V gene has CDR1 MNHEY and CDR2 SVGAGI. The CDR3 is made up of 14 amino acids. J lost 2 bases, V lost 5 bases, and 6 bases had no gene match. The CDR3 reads CASSTTGQTYEQYF. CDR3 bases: TGTGCCAGCAGTACGACGGGACAGACCTACGAGCAGTACTTC.

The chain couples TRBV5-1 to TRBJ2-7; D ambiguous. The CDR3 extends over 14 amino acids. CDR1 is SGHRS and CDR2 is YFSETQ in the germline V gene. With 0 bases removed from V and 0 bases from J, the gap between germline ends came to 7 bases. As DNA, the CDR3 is TGCGCCAGCAGCTTGGCCACTAACTCCTACGAGCAGTACTTC. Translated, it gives CASSLATNSYEQYF.